The 16 T cell receptor beta chains below all came from one sample that was sequenced in a study of neurological immune-mediated disorders. TCRdb passed the 5' RACE reads through MiXCR, listing each CDR3 protein once. The data hold around 46,000 distinct CDR3 sequences, with 20% to 30% observed a single time. The sequenced sample consisted of PBMCs. The receptors shown here come from a woman between 65 and 79 years old in good health.

This clonotype was found many times. The rearrangement links TRBV5-1 to TRBJ2-7, with D possibly being TRBD2 (5 bases). Germline V gene lookup returns CDR1 SGHRS and CDR2 YFSETQ. This CDR3 is built from 13 residues. V dropped 7 bases and J dropped 7 bases, with 18 bases sitting between them. The CDR3 region is CASPASRGGEQYF. The CDR3 nucleotides are TGCGCCAGCCCAGCTTCCCGGGGTGGGGAGCAGTACTTC.

Many counts were recorded for this clonotype. The CDR3 spells CASSQTLSSGTYNEQFF. DNA of the CDR3: TGCGCCAGCAGCCAGACCCTTTCTAGCGGGACTTACAATGAGCAGTTCTTC. V usage is TRBV4-1 and J usage is TRBJ2-1; 9 bases are shared with TRBD2. This CDR3 region has 17 residues. Trimming took 3 bases from V and 4 from J; bases not matched to a gene: 10. Germline assignment: CDR1 MGHRA and CDR2 YSYEKL.

This clonotype was observed at least ten times. The rearrangement joins TRBV9 to TRBJ2-4; D might be TRBD1 or TRBD2, each matching 5 bases. Trimming stripped 3 bases from V and 13 bases from J, with 11 bases between. The germline CDR1 and CDR2 sequences are SGDLS and YYNGEE. The CDR3 extends over 11 amino acids. Here the CDR3 reads CASSAGAIQYF. The CDR3, as DNA: TGTGCCAGCAGCGCCGGGGCCATCCAGTACTTC.

This clonotype was recorded many times. The chain couples TRBV12-3 or TRBV12-4 to TRBJ1-1; weak D call: TRBD1 (6 bases). V lost 1 base to trimming and J lost 6 bases, with 15 bases between them. The CDR3 extends over 15 amino acids. Here the CDR3 DNA reads TGTGCCAGCAGTTTAGGGGGCGACAGGCCCCCTGAAGCTTTCTTT. It specifies CASSLGGDRPPEAFF.

The table lists this clonotype with many counts. The chain carries TRBV5-1 and TRBJ2-2; 8 nucleotides agree with TRBD1. Germline CDR1 and CDR2: SGHRS and YFSETQ. The V and J ends lost 4 bases and 0 bases, in that order; junction bases with no gene match: 11. The CDR3 contains 18 residues. The CDR3 nucleotides read TGCGCCAGCAGCCCGGTTGGGACAGGCCATTCGAACACCGGGGAGCTGTTTTTT. This gives the protein CASSPVGTGHSNTGELFF.

This clonotype has ten or more counts. CDR3 amino acids: CASSLGFTGFTDTQYF. The DNA of the CDR3 is TGTGCCAGCAGTTTAGGATTTACAGGGTTCACAGATACGCAGTATTTT. This rearrangement joins TRBV28 to TRBJ2-3; maybe TRBD1 (6 bases). Trimming shortened V by 2 bases and J by 2 bases, and 14 bases separated the two germline ends. Germline V gives CDR1 MDHEN, CDR2 SYDVKM. The CDR3 totals 16 residues.

This clonotype was picked up many times. The chain uses TRBV2 and TRBJ2-1; 7 nucleotides align to TRBD2. The germline gives CDR1 SNHLY, CDR2 FYNNEI. V was pared by 6 bases and J by 5 bases, with 13 bases of the junction left unmatched. CDR3 size: 16 residues. The CDR3, as DNA: TGTGCCAGCAGGCCCAACCTAGCGGAGGGCCACAATGAGCAGTTCTTC. Amino acids: CASRPNLAEGHNEQFF.

This clonotype was picked up many times. V and J are TRBV12-3 or TRBV12-4 and TRBJ1-2; unclear D gene. With 3 bases removed from V and 7 bases from J, the gap between germline ends came to 6 bases. This CDR3 comprises 11 residues. The CDR3 is CASSFGSGYTF. The CDR3 DNA is TGTGCCAGCAGTTTCGGGAGTGGCTACACCTTC.

This clonotype was detected ten times or more. The J gene is TRBJ1-1, the V gene TRBV4-1, with D possibly being TRBD1 (5 bases). V lost 4 bases, J lost 5 bases, and 14 bases lay in between. In germline, CDR1 is MGHRA, CDR2 YSYEKL. This CDR3 is 14 amino acids long. CDR3 protein: CASSLLAGYTEAFF. In DNA form, the CDR3 reads TGCGCCAGCAGCCTCTTAGCAGGGTATACTGAAGCTTTCTTT.

V and J are TRBV18 and TRBJ2-6; perhaps TRBD1 as D (6 bases). The V gene's germline CDR1 is KGHSH and CDR2 LQKENI. The ends were cut back, 8 bases at V and 2 bases at J, with 19 bases in the middle. CDR3 length: 17 amino acids. The DNA of the CDR3 is TGTGCCAGCCCACGAGGGGGTTCGCGGGCTGGGGCCAACGTCCTGACTTTC. Translation: CASPRGGSRAGANVLTF.

This clonotype has at least ten counts. The V call is TRBV21-1, the J call TRBJ2-2; the table's D call, TRBD1, has no DNA check behind it. TRBV21-1 constitutes a pseudogene. The CDR3 is 20 residues long. Here the CDR3 DNA reads TGTGCCAGCAGCAAAAAAAAAAAAAAGACCGGGACAGGGGACACCGGGGAGCTGTTTTTT. It codes for CASSKKKKKTGTGDTGELFF.

In its sample, this clonotype was seen many times. This CDR3 is CASSALSGNSYNEQFF. CDR3 sequence (DNA): TGCGCCAGCAGCGCCCTTAGCGGGAACTCCTACAATGAGCAGTTCTTC. The chain has TRBV5-1 and TRBJ2-1, with TRBD2 matching 8 bases. Germline CDR1 is SGHRS and CDR2 is YFSETQ. The ends lost 4 bases at V and 0 bases at J; junction bases unmatched: 6. CDR3 size: 16 residues.

This clonotype was found many times. The chain uses TRBV20-1 and TRBJ1-2; D remains ambiguous. V was pared by 6 bases and J by 1 base, with 6 bases between. There are 11 residues in the CDR3. CDR1 is DFQATT, CDR2 SNEGSKA, per germline (reference sequence). CDR3 region: CSAGINYGYTF. Here the CDR3 DNA reads TGCAGTGCCGGAATTAACTATGGCTACACCTTC.

Concerning this clonotype: A much larger clone is a single base away; this may be a read error. The V call is TRBV18, the J call TRBJ2-3; maybe TRBD1 (5 bases). CDR1 is KGHSH and CDR2 is LQKENI in the germline V gene. With 3 bases removed from V and 2 bases from J, the gap between germline ends came to 9 bases. This CDR3 is 14 amino acids long. The CDR3 sequence: CASSPIQATDTQYF. CDR3 coding DNA: TGTGCCAGCTCACCGATACAGGCCACAGATACGCAGTATTTT.

V gene TRBV28 combines with J gene TRBJ2-1; the D gene is possibly TRBD1 (6 bases). CDR3 size: 16 residues. Germline V gene data show CDR1 as MDHEN and CDR2 as SYDVKM. V gave up 5 bases and J gave up 0 bases, with 14 bases separating them. DNA of the CDR3: TGTGCCAGCAGTCTATACGGGACAAGCTCCTACAATGAGCAGTTCTTC. It specifies CASSLYGTSSYNEQFF.

There are many counts of this clonotype. The chain recombines TRBV20-1 with TRBJ2-2, with D possibly called TRBD1 or TRBD2 (5 bases each). The CDR3 sequence is 15 residues long. V lost 4 bases to trimming and J lost 5 bases, with 17 bases between them. Germline assignment: CDR1 DFQATT and CDR2 SNEGSKA (reference sequence). CDR3 DNA: TGCAGTGCTACCCGGGACCGGGTAGGGACCGGGGAGCTGTTTTTT. Protein: CSATRDRVGTGELFF.